The 21 T cell receptor beta chains below were found in one sample sequenced in a study of beta chain features in type 1 diabetes. Sequencing targeted expressed TCRB transcripts, as all isolated RNA had been reverse transcribed. Repertoires were generated with immunoSEQ multiplex PCR, while TCRdb's copy carries only in-frame clones and drops some. This sample yields under 350,000 clones, of which about 8% are seen a single time; 1% belongs to the top ten. The sequenced material came from central memory CD4+ T cells from blood. These receptors originate from a young woman in good health.

The V and J genes are TRBV7-9 and TRBJ2-3; unclear D gene. CDR1 and CDR2 (germline): SEHNR, FQNEAQ (reference sequence). The ends were cut back, 3 bases at V and 4 bases at J, with 11 bases in the middle. This CDR3 region has 14 residues. This chain's CDR3 is CASSFRVGSDTQYF. CDR3 sequence (DNA): TGTGCCAGCAGCTTCCGTGTGGGGTCAGATACGCAGTATTTT.

In this sample, this clone turned up a few times. This chain connects TRBV4-2 to TRBJ1-2; TRBD1 is a possible D gene (5 bases). The germline V gene has CDR1 LGHNA and CDR2 YNFKEQ. V was trimmed by 1 base and J by 0 bases, leaving 15 bases between them. The CDR3 totals 17 residues. The CDR3, as DNA: TGTGCCAGCAGCCAAGTAGGGGAGGGTGAGGCTAACTATGGCTACACCTTC. It translates to CASSQVGEGEANYGYTF.

This clone occurred a few times. This rearrangement joins TRBV28 to TRBJ1-5; 9 nucleotides line up with TRBD1. The trim removed 2 bases at V and 4 bases at J, leaving 6 bases unmatched. CDR3 length: 16 residues. Germline CDR1 MDHEN, CDR2 SYDVKM. The CDR3 loop is CASSLAADRGNQPQHF. The CDR3 DNA reads TGTGCCAGCAGTTTAGCGGCGGACAGGGGTAATCAGCCCCAGCATTTT.

This clone was seen a few times. V usage is TRBV9 and J usage is TRBJ2-3, with 10 nucleotides matching TRBD2. J gave up 2 bases and V 4 bases, and 7 bases lay outside the gene matches. CDR3 length equals 16 residues. CDR1 and CDR2 from the germline V gene are SGDLS and YYNGEE. CDR3 amino acids: CASSFGLAEATDTQYF. The CDR3 DNA sequence: TGTGCCAGCAGCTTCGGACTAGCGGAGGCCACAGATACGCAGTATTTT.

This sequence joins TRBV19 and TRBJ1-5; 8 bases are shared with TRBD1. Germline values: CDR1 LNHDA, CDR2 SQIVND (reference sequence). This CDR3 region has 15 residues. V lost 4 bases, J lost 7 bases, and 9 bases stayed unmatched. CDR3 DNA: TGTGCCAGTAGTACCAACCGGGACAGGACCCAGCCCCAGCATTTT. Amino acid sequence: CASSTNRDRTQPQHF.

This clone occurred a few times. The V and J genes are TRBV30 and TRBJ2-3; possible D gene TRBD1, 6 bases. With 0 bases removed from V and 6 bases from J, the gap between germline ends came to 13 bases. The germline CDR1 and CDR2 sequences are GTSNPN and SVGIG (reference sequence). The CDR3 extends over 14 amino acids. The CDR3 coding sequence is TGTGCCTGGAGTGTTGGACAGCCCGCGGATACGCAGTATTTT. Its translation: CAWSVGQPADTQYF.

In this sample, this clone turned up many times. The DNA for the CDR3 is TGTGCCAGCAGCCAGCTACATACCTCTGGAAACACCATATATTTT. This gives the protein CASSQLHTSGNTIYF. The chain couples TRBV14 to TRBJ1-3, with D unclear. This CDR3 has 15 amino acids. V lost 3 bases and J 0 bases, leaving 9 bases between the germline ends. CDR1 is SGHDN and CDR2 is FVKESK in the germline V gene.

The chain is built from TRBV27 and TRBJ2-1; 10 bases are a match to TRBD2. The V segment lost 10 bases and the J segment 15 bases; nucleotides outside the gene matches: 15. In germline, CDR1 is MNHEY, CDR2 SMNVEV (reference sequence). The CDR3 is 13 amino acids. The CDR3 sequence is CATAPPSGSQGFF. The CDR3 DNA sequence: TGTGCCACCGCCCCCCCTAGCGGGAGCCAGGGGTTCTTC.

CDR3 sequence (DNA): TGTGCCCGATCATATTCGGCGTGGGAGACCCAGTACTTC. Translation gives CARSYSAWETQYF. V usage is TRBV6-1 and J usage is TRBJ2-5; no definite D call. Trimming stripped 11 bases from V and 5 bases from J, with 18 bases between. This CDR3 has 13 residues. The germline V gene has CDR1 MNHNS and CDR2 SASEGT.

This clone has just a few counts. The chain recombines TRBV5-6 with TRBJ2-3, with 8 bases aligning to TRBD2. With 3 bases clipped from V and 2 bases from J, the junction kept 8 bases outside the gene matches. The CDR3 contains 16 residues. Germline CDR1 SGHDT, CDR2 YYEEEE. CDR3 bases: TGTGCCAGCAGCTGGGGTAGCGGGGTCTCCACAGATACGCAGTATTTT. Protein product: CASSWGSGVSTDTQYF.

The rearrangement joins TRBV7-2 to TRBJ2-5, with D perhaps being TRBD1 or TRBD2 (5 bases each). Germline CDR1 is SGHTA and CDR2 is FQGNSA. The CDR3 contains 14 residues. V lost 3 bases to trimming and J lost 5 bases, with 13 bases between them. The CDR3: CASSFARGWETQYF. For the CDR3, the DNA is TGTGCCAGCAGCTTCGCCCGGGGCTGGGAGACCCAGTACTTC.

This clone was observed a few times. The DNA of the CDR3 is TGTGCCACCAGCAGAGGTGGCAGGGGGCTTTACGAGTACCTAGCCAAAAACATTCAGTACTTC. This encodes CATSRGGRGLYEYLAKNIQYF. J is TRBJ2-4 and V is TRBV15; 8 bases fit TRBD1. The germline V gene has CDR1 LNHNV and CDR2 YYDKDF (reference sequence). V lost 1 base, J lost 0 bases, and 17 bases stayed unmatched. The CDR3 covers 21 residues.

This clone was observed a handful of times. This chain uses TRBV30 with TRBJ2-7; TRBD1 or TRBD2 may be the D gene (5 bases each). The V end lost 3 bases, the J end lost 13 bases, and 16 bases lay between the germline ends. This CDR3 comprises 11 residues. Per the germline V gene, CDR1 is GTSNPN and CDR2 is SVGIG (reference sequence). In DNA, the CDR3 is TGTGCCTGGAGCGGAACGGGACCCTCCTACTTC. Translation: CAWSGTGPSYF.

This clone has just a few counts. This rearrangement joins TRBV6-1 to TRBJ1-1, with D hard to call. CDR3 size: 11 residues. Germline V CDR1 and CDR2: MNHNS, SASEGT. Deletions cut 3 bases from V and 10 bases from J, with 9 bases between. CDR3 DNA sequence: TGTGCCAGCAGTGATCCCTACAGAGCTTTCTTT. Its translation: CASSDPYRAFF.

The sample holds many counts of this clone. V usage is TRBV6-6 and J usage is TRBJ2-1; D is perhaps TRBD1 (5 bases). This CDR3 spans 14 amino acids. Trimming stripped 3 bases from V and 7 bases from J, with 13 bases between. Germline V CDR1 and CDR2: MNHNY, SVGAGI (reference sequence). In DNA, the CDR3 is TGTGCCAGCAGTTATCTGGCAGGGAAGAATGAGCAGTTCTTC. It codes for CASSYLAGKNEQFF.

A few counts support this clone. This rearrangement joins TRBV4-2 to TRBJ1-6; D gene uncertain. Trimming stripped 2 bases from V and 11 bases from J, with 16 bases between. The CDR3 extends over 15 amino acids. Germline V CDR1 and CDR2: LGHNA, YNFKEQ. The CDR3 spells CASSQIGRDRTPLHF. CDR3 nucleotide sequence: TGTGCCAGCAGCCAAATCGGGAGGGATCGGACACCCCTCCACTTT.

This clone was seen more than once but under ten times. The chain links TRBV7-2 to TRBJ1-5; no clear D. V was trimmed by 5 bases and J by 7 bases, leaving 12 bases between them. Germline V CDR1 and CDR2: SGHTA, FQGNSA. This CDR3 comprises 13 residues. CDR3 bases: TGTGCCAGCAGCCCCAATTTGAGACAGCCCCAGCATTTT. This gives the protein CASSPNLRQPQHF.

This clone turned up a few times. The rearrangement uses TRBV18 and TRBJ1-1; D is ambiguous. Germline CDR1 KGHSH, CDR2 LQKENI. V was clipped by 5 bases and J by 1 base, with 11 bases between them. This CDR3 has 14 residues. CDR3 coding DNA: TGTGCCAGCTCAATACGGACGGAGAACACTGAAGCTTTCTTT. This codes for CASSIRTENTEAFF.

This clone has just a few counts. The chain joins TRBV5-1 to TRBJ2-5, with D perhaps matching TRBD1 (6 bases). V lost 3 bases and J lost 1, with 7 bases in between. The CDR3 consists of 13 residues. Germline-derived CDR1 and CDR2 are SGHRS and YFSETQ. The CDR3 region is CASSSQGQETQYF. The CDR3 DNA reads TGCGCCAGCAGCTCACAGGGCCAAGAGACCCAGTACTTC.

The V and J genes are TRBV7-2 and TRBJ2-1; possible D gene TRBD2, 5 bases. The V end lost 5 bases, the J end lost 7 bases, and 24 bases lay between the germline ends. CDR3 length equals 17 residues. Germline V gene lookup returns CDR1 SGHTA and CDR2 FQGNSA. This CDR3 is CASSAFGAVRVGNEQFF. CDR3 sequence (DNA): TGTGCCAGCAGCGCCTTTGGAGCGGTCCGAGTGGGAAATGAGCAGTTCTTC.

The table lists this clone with a few counts. This rearrangement joins TRBV6-1 to TRBJ1-2, with 8 bases lining up with TRBD1. Losses at the gene ends were 4 bases for V and 8 bases for J; bases not matched to a gene: 15. The CDR3 extends over 16 amino acids. Per the germline V gene, CDR1 is MNHNS and CDR2 is SASEGT. Here the CDR3 reads CASSGAGQGAFGGYTF. The CDR3 region has the DNA TGTGCCAGCAGTGGCGCTGGGCAGGGGGCCTTCGGGGGCTACACCTTC.